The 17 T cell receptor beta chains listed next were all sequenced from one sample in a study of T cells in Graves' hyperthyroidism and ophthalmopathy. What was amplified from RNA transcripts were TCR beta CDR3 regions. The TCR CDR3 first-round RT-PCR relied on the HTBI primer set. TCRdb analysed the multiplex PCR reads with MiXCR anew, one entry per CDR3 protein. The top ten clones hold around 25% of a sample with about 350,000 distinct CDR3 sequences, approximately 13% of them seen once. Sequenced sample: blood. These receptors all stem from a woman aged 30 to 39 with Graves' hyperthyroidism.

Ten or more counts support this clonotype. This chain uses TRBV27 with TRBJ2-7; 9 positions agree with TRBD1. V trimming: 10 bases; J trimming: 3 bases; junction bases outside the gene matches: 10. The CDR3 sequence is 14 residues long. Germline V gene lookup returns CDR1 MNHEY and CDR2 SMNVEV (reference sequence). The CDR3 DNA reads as TGTGCCACCAGCCCCGGGACAGGGATCTACGAGCAGTACTTC. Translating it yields CATSPGTGIYEQYF.

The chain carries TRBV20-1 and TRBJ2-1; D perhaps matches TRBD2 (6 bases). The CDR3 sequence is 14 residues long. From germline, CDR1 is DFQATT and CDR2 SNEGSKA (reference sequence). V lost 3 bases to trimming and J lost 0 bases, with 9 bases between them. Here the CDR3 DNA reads TGCAGTGCTAGGGAAGCGGGCTCCTACAATGAGCAGTTCTTC. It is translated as CSAREAGSYNEQFF.

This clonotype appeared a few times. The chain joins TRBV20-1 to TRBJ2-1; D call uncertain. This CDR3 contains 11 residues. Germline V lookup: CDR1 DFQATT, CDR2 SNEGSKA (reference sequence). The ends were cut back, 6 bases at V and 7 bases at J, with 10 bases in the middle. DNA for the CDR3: TGCAGTGCCCATATTCAAAATGAGCAGTTCTTC. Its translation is CSAHIQNEQFF.

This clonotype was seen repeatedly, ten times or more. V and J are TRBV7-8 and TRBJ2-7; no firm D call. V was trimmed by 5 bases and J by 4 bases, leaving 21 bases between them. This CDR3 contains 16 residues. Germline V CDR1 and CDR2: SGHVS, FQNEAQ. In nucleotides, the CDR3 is TGTGCCAGCAGCGCCTCACAATCCCGGCGCCGGTACGAGCAGTACTTC. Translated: CASSASQSRRRYEQYF. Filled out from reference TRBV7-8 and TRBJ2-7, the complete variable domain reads GAGVSQSPRYKVAKRGQDVALRCDPISGHVSLFWYQQALGQGPEFLTYFQNEAQLDKSGLPSDRFFAERPEGSVSTLKIQRTQQEDSAVYLCASSASQSRRRYEQYFGPGTRLTVT.

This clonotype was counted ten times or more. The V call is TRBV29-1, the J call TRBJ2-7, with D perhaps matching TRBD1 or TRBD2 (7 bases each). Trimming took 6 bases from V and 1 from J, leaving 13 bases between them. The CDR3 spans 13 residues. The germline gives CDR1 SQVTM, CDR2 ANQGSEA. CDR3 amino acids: CSVSGGQSYEQYF. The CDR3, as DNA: TGCAGCGTGTCGGGGGGACAGTCCTACGAGCAGTACTTC.

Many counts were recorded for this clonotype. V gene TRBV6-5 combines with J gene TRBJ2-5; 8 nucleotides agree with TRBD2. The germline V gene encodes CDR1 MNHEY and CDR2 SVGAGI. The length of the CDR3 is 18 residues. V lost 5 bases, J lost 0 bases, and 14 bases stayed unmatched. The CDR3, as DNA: TGTGCCAGCAGTCCGGGCCTAGGTAGCGGGGAAGACCAAGAGACCCAGTACTTC. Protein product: CASSPGLGSGEDQETQYF.

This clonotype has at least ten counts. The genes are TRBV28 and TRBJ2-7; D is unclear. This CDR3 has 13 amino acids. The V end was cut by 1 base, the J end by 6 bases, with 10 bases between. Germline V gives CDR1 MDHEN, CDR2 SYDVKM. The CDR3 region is CASSLFRISEQYF. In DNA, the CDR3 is TGTGCCAGCAGTTTATTCAGAATCTCCGAGCAGTACTTC.

CDR3 bases: TGTGCCAGCAGTCCCTCGGGCGGGAGGGTCTACGAGCAGTACTTC. Protein product: CASSPSGGRVYEQYF. The genes are TRBV2 and TRBJ2-7; the match to TRBD2 covers 9 bases. The ends lost 5 bases at V and 3 bases at J; junction bases unmatched: 8. Germline loops: CDR1 SNHLY, CDR2 FYNNEI. CDR3 size: 15 residues.

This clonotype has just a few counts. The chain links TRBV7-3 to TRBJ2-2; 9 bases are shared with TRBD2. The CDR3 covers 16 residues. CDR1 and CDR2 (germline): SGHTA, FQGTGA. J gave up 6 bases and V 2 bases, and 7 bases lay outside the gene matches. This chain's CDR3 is CASSLGGSGRPGELFF. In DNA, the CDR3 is TGTGCCAGCAGCTTAGGAGGTAGCGGGAGACCCGGGGAGCTGTTTTTT.

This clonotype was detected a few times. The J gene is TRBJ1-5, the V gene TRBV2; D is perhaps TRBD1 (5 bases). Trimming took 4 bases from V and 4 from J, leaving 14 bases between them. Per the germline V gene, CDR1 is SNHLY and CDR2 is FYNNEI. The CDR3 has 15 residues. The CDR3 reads CASSAGTASNQPQHF. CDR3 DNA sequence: TGTGCCAGCAGTGCTGGGACGGCGAGTAATCAGCCCCAGCATTTT. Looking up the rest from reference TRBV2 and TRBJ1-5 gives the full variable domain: EPEVTQTPSHQVTQMGQEVILRCVPISNHLYFYWYRQILGQKVEFLVSFYNNEISEKSEIFDDQFSVERPDGSNFTLKIRSTKLEDSAMYFCASSAGTASNQPQHFGDGTRLSIL.

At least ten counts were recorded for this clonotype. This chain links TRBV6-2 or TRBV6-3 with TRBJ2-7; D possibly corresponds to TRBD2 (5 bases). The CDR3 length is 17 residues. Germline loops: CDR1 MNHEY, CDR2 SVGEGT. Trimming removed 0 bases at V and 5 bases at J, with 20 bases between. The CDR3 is CASSYSTGGGGLHEQYF. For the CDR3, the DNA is TGTGCCAGCAGTTACTCAACTGGCGGAGGCGGTCTCCACGAGCAGTACTTC.

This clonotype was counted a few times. CDR3 nucleotide sequence: TGTGCCAGCGGAAAACTAGCGGGAGGCTACGAGCAGTACTTC. Amino acid sequence: CASGKLAGGYEQYF. V gene TRBV28 combines with J gene TRBJ2-7, with 12 positions matching TRBD2. This CDR3 has 14 amino acids. V was clipped by 8 bases and J by 3 bases; unmatched bases: 5. The germline gives CDR1 MDHEN, CDR2 SYDVKM.

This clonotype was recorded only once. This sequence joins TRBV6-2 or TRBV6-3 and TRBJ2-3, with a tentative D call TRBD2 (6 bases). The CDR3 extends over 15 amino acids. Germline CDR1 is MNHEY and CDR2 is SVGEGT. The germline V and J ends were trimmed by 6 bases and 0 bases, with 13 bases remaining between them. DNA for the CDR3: TGTGCCAGCAGCATCGGAGGGACTAGCACAGATACGCAGTATTTT. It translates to CASSIGGTSTDTQYF.

As DNA, the CDR3 is TGTGCCACCCGACCCCCTGGGGCCAACGTCCTGACTTTC. Translated: CATRPPGANVLTF. The V call is TRBV10-3, the J call TRBJ2-6; D is undetermined. The CDR3 consists of 13 residues. V was pared by 10 bases and J by 2 bases, with 9 bases between. The V gene's germline CDR1 is ENHRY and CDR2 SYGVKD.

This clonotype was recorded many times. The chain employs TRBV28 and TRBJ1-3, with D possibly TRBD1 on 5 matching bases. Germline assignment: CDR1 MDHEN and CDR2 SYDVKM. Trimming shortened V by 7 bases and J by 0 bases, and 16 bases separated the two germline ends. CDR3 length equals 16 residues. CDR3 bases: TGTGCCAGCACCGGGGCAGCCGATTTCTCTGGAAACACCATATATTTT. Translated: CASTGAADFSGNTIYF.

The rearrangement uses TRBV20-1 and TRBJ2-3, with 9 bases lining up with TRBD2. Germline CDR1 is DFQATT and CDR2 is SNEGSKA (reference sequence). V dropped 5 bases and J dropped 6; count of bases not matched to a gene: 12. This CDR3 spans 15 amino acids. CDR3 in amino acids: CSASLAGGSRDTQYF. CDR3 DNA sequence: TGCAGTGCTTCCCTCGCGGGAGGGTCGAGGGATACGCAGTATTTT.

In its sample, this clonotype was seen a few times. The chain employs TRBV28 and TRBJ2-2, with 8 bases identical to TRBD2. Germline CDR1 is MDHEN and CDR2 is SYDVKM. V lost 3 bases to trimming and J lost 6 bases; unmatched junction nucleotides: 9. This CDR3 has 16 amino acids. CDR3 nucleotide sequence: TGTGCCAGCAGTTTTGTACGGGAGGGTCTACCCGGGGAGCTGTTTTTT. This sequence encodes CASSFVREGLPGELFF.